Listed here are 6 T cell receptor beta chains from one sample, sequenced in a study of blood T cells in healthy people across ages. Using a J-beta primer mix together with a sample-barcoded 5' primer, a second PCR was run for about 7 to 12 cycles. TCRdb re-called the 5' RACE reads through MiXCR, storing one row per CDR3 protein. This sample has 1.5 million to 2 million distinct CDR3 sequences, with less than 50% found just once. The sequencing input was blood. Receptor source: a woman aged 40 to 50 in good health.

The V call is TRBV12-3 or TRBV12-4, the J call TRBJ2-7; 10 bases agree with TRBD1. V lost 6 bases and J lost 8; bases outside the gene matches: 10. The CDR3 is 14 amino acids. CDR3 nucleotide sequence: TGTGCCAGCAGCCTTAGACAGGGGGCCCACAAGCAGTACTTC. As protein: CASSLRQGAHKQYF.

The V call is TRBV20-1, the J call TRBJ2-4; 10 nucleotides match TRBD2. Germline lookup yields CDR1 DFQATT and CDR2 SNEGSKA (reference sequence). Trimming cost V 1 base and J 8 bases; bases outside gene matches: 11. This CDR3 is 16 amino acids long. Here the CDR3 DNA reads TGCAGTGCTAGAGGCCCCGAGCGGGGGGGCCGGGACATTCAGTACTTC. Its translation is CSARGPERGGRDIQYF.

This clonotype showed up just once. V is TRBV7-2 and J is TRBJ2-5; a weak D match, TRBD2 (7 bases). The DNA end favors TRBJ2-7, so the J call may be wrong. The CDR3 spans 16 residues. Germline V gene data show CDR1 as SGHTA and CDR2 as FQGNSA. The CDR3 loop is CASKKNGGGERGEQYF. CDR3 in DNA: TGTGCCAGCAAGAAGAACGGGGGCGGGGAGCGGGGCGAGCAGTACTTC.

This clonotype was detected a few times. The J gene is TRBJ2-7, the V gene TRBV21-1; the table calls TRBD1, which could not be checked here. TRBV21-1 is reported as a pseudogene. The CDR3 has 15 amino acids. The CDR3 reads CASSPRQGRRYEQYF. The CDR3 coding sequence is TGTGCCAGCAGCCCCCGACAGGGTAGACGGTACGAGCAGTACTTC.

The chain recombines TRBV5-1 with TRBJ2-1, with 9 bases that match TRBD2. The germline V gene encodes CDR1 SGHRS and CDR2 YFSETQ. The CDR3 is made up of 15 amino acids. With V trimmed by 4 bases and J by 6 bases, 8 bases remained unmatched. Here the CDR3 DNA reads TGCGCCAGCAGCATTCCCGGACTAGCGATCAATGAGCAGTTCTTC. Amino acid sequence: CASSIPGLAINEQFF. Full variable domain (outside the CDR3, taken from reference TRBV5-1 and TRBJ2-1): KAGVTQTPRYLIKTRGQQVTLSCSPISGHRSVSWYQQTPGQGLQFLFEYFSETQRNKGNFPGRFSGRQFSNSRSEMNVSTLELGDSALYLCASSIPGLAINEQFFGPGTRLTVL.

This chain joins TRBV10-2 and TRBJ2-7, with D possibly TRBD2 on 6 matching bases. With 6 bases removed from V and 7 bases from J, the gap between germline ends came to 16 bases. The CDR3 sequence is 13 residues long. CDR1 and CDR2 (germline): WSHSY, SAAADI. The CDR3 DNA is TGCGCCAGCAGAGCTGGCGGGGCCGAGGAGCAGTACTTC. It is translated as CASRAGGAEEQYF.